What follows is one T cell receptor (beta chain) and its context. The data were obtained in a study of blood T cell repertoires in COVID-19. Turning to the study itself: Samples representing acute and convalescent COVID-19 were sourced from the United States, Italy and Spain.

Trimming took 4 bases from V and 1 from J, leaving 7 bases between them. This CDR3 has 14 residues. CDR1 is LNHDA, CDR2 SQIVND, per germline (reference sequence). TCRdb's table, derived via immunoSEQ multiplex PCR, lists solely in-frame clones and lacks some. The data show some 270,000 clones, 80% to 95% seen once. This TCR derives from a middle-aged man who had been exposed to COVID-19. Sequencing used PBMCs or T cells enriched from blood (not recorded which). V usage is TRBV19 and J usage is TRBJ2-2, with D unresolved. This CDR3 reads CASSTRQNTGELFF. The CDR3 DNA reads TGTGCCAGTAGTACCAGACAGAACACCGGGGAGCTGTTTTTT.